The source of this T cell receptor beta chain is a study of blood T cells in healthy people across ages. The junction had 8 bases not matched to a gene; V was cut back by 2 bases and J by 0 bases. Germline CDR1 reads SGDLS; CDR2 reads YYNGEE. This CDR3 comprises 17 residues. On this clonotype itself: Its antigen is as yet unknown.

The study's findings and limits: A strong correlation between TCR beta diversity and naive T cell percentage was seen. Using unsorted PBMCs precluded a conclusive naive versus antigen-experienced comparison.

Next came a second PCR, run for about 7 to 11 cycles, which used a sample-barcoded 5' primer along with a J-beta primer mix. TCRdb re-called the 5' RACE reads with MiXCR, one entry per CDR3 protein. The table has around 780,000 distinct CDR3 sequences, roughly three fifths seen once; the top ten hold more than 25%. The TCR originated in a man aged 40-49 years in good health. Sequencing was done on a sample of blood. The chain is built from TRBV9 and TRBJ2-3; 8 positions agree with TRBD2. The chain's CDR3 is CASSVGGAAPSTDTQYF. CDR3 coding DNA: TGTGCCAGCAGCGTCGGGGGGGCGGCACCTAGCACAGATACGCAGTATTTT.